A single sample is the source of the 10 T cell receptor beta chains below, sequenced in a study of sequential checkpoint blockade in melanoma. Libraries were prepared by immunoSEQ multiplex PCR; TCRdb keeps only in-frame clonotypes and omits some of them. The sample shows about 10,000 clones, roughly 23% of them seen only once. Treatment given: randomized to nivolumab then ipilimumab (arm A) or the reverse (arm B). The sequencing here drew on tumor tissue (inferred from file names), taken from a patient given nivolumab and ipilimumab in sequence. These TCRs come from a human donor with melanoma.

This sequence joins TRBV18 and TRBJ2-3, with D unresolved. Germline values: CDR1 KGHSH, CDR2 LQKENI. The CDR3 runs 12 residues. V lost 3 bases and J 4 bases, leaving 5 bases between the germline ends. This CDR3 is CASSPLPDTQYF. The CDR3 DNA reads as TGTGCCAGCTCACCGCTTCCAGATACGCAGTATTTT.

This clone appeared a few times. The chain has TRBV25-1 and TRBJ1-1; D is ambiguous. Germline CDR1 reads MGHDK; CDR2 reads SYGVNS. This CDR3 is built from 14 residues. V was pared by 1 base and J by 1 base, with 7 bases between. This CDR3 reads CASSEWPGNTEAFF. CDR3 nucleotides: TGTGCCAGCAGTGAATGGCCCGGGAACACTGAAGCTTTCTTT.

This chain joins TRBV6-8 and TRBJ1-4; tentative D call: TRBD1 (6 bases). The CDR3 totals 15 residues. Germline V gene lookup returns CDR1 MNHGY and CDR2 SAAAGT. The ends were cut back, 5 bases at V and 6 bases at J, with 16 bases in the middle. The CDR3 protein is CASSEPRDTYEKLFF. The CDR3 nucleotides are TGTGCCAGCAGTGAGCCCAGGGACACCTATGAAAAACTGTTTTTT.

This clone was picked up a small number of times. The gene calls are TRBV6-8 and TRBJ2-2; D remains ambiguous. CDR1 is MNHGY and CDR2 is SAAAGT in the germline V gene. This CDR3 has 15 amino acids. V was pared by 8 bases and J by 6 bases, with 19 bases between. In DNA, the CDR3 is TGTGCCAGCCTTAGACGAAGGGTAGGCGCCGGGGAGCTGTTTTTT. Amino acids: CASLRRRVGAGELFF.

This clone was picked up a small number of times. The V call is TRBV11-3, the J call TRBJ2-5; tentatively, D is TRBD2 (5 bases). The CDR3 runs to 15 residues. V was shortened by 1 base and J by 1 base, with 10 bases between the two germline ends. CDR1 and CDR2 from the germline V gene are SGHNT and YENEEA. The chain's CDR3 is CASSLGRSFQETQYF. The CDR3 coding sequence is TGTGCCAGCAGCTTAGGGAGGAGTTTCCAAGAGACCCAGTACTTC.

This clone was picked up many times. V is TRBV11-3 and J is TRBJ2-2, with 7 bases matching TRBD2. CDR3 length equals 15 residues. Germline CDR1 and CDR2: SGHNT and YENEEA. V was pared by 3 bases and J by 2 bases, with 3 bases of the junction left unmatched. The CDR3 region has the DNA TGTGCCAGCAGCTTCCTAGCGGAAAACACCGGGGAGCTGTTTTTT. Translating it yields CASSFLAENTGELFF.

This chain joins TRBV9 and TRBJ1-1, with D hard to call. The V end lost 4 bases, the J end lost 4 bases, and 8 bases lay between the germline ends. The CDR3 loop spans 12 amino acids. The V gene's germline CDR1 is SGDLS and CDR2 YYNGEE. CDR3 DNA sequence: TGTGCCAGCAGCTTCTTGGGCACTGAAGCTTTCTTT. Amino acid sequence: CASSFLGTEAFF. The full variable domain, completed using reference TRBV9 and TRBJ1-1, is DSGVTQTPKHLITATGQRVTLRCSPRSGDLSVYWYQQSLDQGLQFLIQYYNGEERAKGNILERFSAQQFPDLHSELNLSSLELGDSALYFCASSFLGTEAFFGQGTRLTVV.

The chain uses TRBV11-3 and TRBJ2-1; D is undetermined. The CDR3 spans 15 residues. V was pared by 5 bases and J by 4 bases, with 15 bases between. Germline CDR1 reads SGHNT; CDR2 reads YENEEA. The CDR3 nucleotides are TGTGCCAGCAGCGAACGGATCGCGGATTACAATGAGCAGTTCTTC. Amino acid sequence: CASSERIADYNEQFF.

This clone is classed as medium-sized. V is TRBV11-3 and J is TRBJ1-1; TRBD1 matches at 8 bases. Trimming took 4 bases from V and 6 from J; bases not matched to a gene: 7. The CDR3 has 14 residues. Germline V gene lookup returns CDR1 SGHNT and CDR2 YENEEA. The CDR3 spells CASSSIPQGAEAFF. The CDR3 DNA reads as TGTGCCAGCAGCTCCATACCACAGGGGGCTGAAGCTTTCTTT.

The chain is built from TRBV7-6 and TRBJ2-7, with TRBD2 matching 7 bases. V lost 5 bases, J lost 2 bases, and 15 bases stayed unmatched. Germline values: CDR1 SGHVS, CDR2 FNYEAQ. The CDR3 is made up of 17 amino acids. CDR3 sequence reads: CASSPRDYPWYTYEQYF. DNA of the CDR3: TGTGCCAGCAGCCCTAGGGACTACCCTTGGTATACCTACGAGCAGTACTTC.